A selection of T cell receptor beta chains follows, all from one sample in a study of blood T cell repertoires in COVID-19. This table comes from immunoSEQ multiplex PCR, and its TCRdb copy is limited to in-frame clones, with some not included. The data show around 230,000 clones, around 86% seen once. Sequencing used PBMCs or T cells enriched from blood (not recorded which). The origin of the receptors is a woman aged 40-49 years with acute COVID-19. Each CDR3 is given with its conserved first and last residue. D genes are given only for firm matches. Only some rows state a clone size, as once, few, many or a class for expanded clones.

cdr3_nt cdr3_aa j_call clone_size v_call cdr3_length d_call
TGTGCCAGCAGCCAAGGCTTTCGACTAGCGGGGGGGGCAGAGACCCAGTACTTC CASSQGFRLAGGAETQYF TRBJ2-5 once TRBV3-1/TRBV3-2 18 TRBD2
TGTGCCATCAGTTATGACTACTACGAGCAGTACTTC CAISYDYYEQYF TRBJ2-7 once TRBV10-3 12 -
TGTGCCAGCAGCCTCGGGACACCTAATGAAAAACTGTTTTTT CASSLGTPNEKLFF TRBJ1-4 - TRBV6-5 14 -
TGTGCCAGCAGTAACCCGAAAGACAGGGGAATCACTGAAGCTTTCTTT CASSNPKDRGITEAFF TRBJ1-1 - TRBV28 16 TRBD1
TGTGCCAGCAGCCCAGGTTCAGGGGGGCTTGGTGGCTACACCTTC CASSPGSGGLGGYTF TRBJ1-2 - TRBV7-2 15 TRBD1
TGTGCCAGCAGTTCCCACCTGGCAAACACCATATATTTT CASSSHLANTIYF TRBJ1-3 - TRBV27 13 -
TGTGCCAGCTCACCGCCGGGGACAGGGTTTACTGGCTACACCTTC CASSPPGTGFTGYTF TRBJ1-2 - TRBV18 15 TRBD1
TGTGCCACCAGTGTCGGGGGATTCACTGAAGCTTTCTTT CATSVGGFTEAFF TRBJ1-1 - TRBV24-1 13 -
TGTGCCAGCTCCTGGGACTTCAGTGAGCAGTTCTTC CASSWDFSEQFF TRBJ2-1 once TRBV18 12 -
TGTGCCAGCAGCGTAGGGACAGCCGGCACTGAAGCTTTCTTT CASSVGTAGTEAFF TRBJ1-1 once TRBV9 14 -
TGTGCCACTAAGATCGAGATGAGCACAGATACGCAGTATTTT CATKIEMSTDTQYF TRBJ2-3 - TRBV15 14 -
TGTGCCAGCAGTTTTTTCCAGGGGGTGAACACTGAAGCTTTCTTT CASSFFQGVNTEAFF TRBJ1-1 - TRBV27 15 TRBD1
TGTGCCAGCTCGGACAGGGGGCATGGTCAGCCCCAGCATTTT CASSDRGHGQPQHF TRBJ1-5 - TRBV2 14 TRBD1
TGTGCCAGCAGCCAAGATTGGAGTCGCCGCGGGGAGACCCAGTACTTC CASSQDWSRRGETQYF TRBJ2-5 - TRBV14 16 -
TGTGCCAGCAACGCAGGGGGTGGGGACACTGAAGCTTTCTTT CASNAGGGDTEAFF TRBJ1-1 - TRBV2 14 TRBD1
TGTGCCAGTAGTTTTAGGACAGGGCCCCTACCGAACACTGAAGCTTTCTTT CASSFRTGPLPNTEAFF TRBJ1-1 - TRBV19 17 TRBD1
TGTGCCAGCAGTGAAGATGTTGGCGGGGCTAACACCGGGGAGCTGTTTTTT CASSEDVGGANTGELFF TRBJ2-2 - TRBV2 17 -
TGTGCCAGCAGGGAAGGGAGGGGTGTGGAAAAACTGTTTTTT CASREGRGVEKLFF TRBJ1-4 - TRBV2 14 -
TGTGCCAGCAGTCACGGACAGTCTGAAGCTTTCTTT CASSHGQSEAFF TRBJ1-1 - TRBV6-5 12 -
TGTGCCAGCAGCCGAGACAGGGAGGATGGCTACACCTTC CASSRDREDGYTF TRBJ1-2 - TRBV7-3 13 TRBD1
TGTGCCAGCAGTGAATTGGGGCAGTCGAACACTGAAGCTTTCTTT CASSELGQSNTEAFF TRBJ1-1 - TRBV25-1 15 -
TGTGCCAGCAGCTTAACCCAGGGACTCTCTGGGGCCAACGTCCTGACTTTC CASSLTQGLSGANVLTF TRBJ2-6 - TRBV7-3 17 -
TGTGCCAGCAGCAAAAGACCGGATATCGCGGGGGGTTCCTTGGGGGCCAACGTCCTGACTTTC CASSKRPDIAGGSLGANVLTF TRBJ2-6 - TRBV21-1 21 -
TGTGCCAGCTCACCCATACAGTTGAACACTGAAGCTTTCTTT CASSPIQLNTEAFF TRBJ1-1 once TRBV18 14 -
TGCGCCAGCAGCTTGGGACAGGGGTATTACGAGCAGTACTTC CASSLGQGYYEQYF TRBJ2-7 once TRBV5-1 14 TRBD1
TGTGCCAGCCGGGGGGGCGGGGGCAATCAGCCCCAGCATTTT CASRGGGGNQPQHF TRBJ1-5 - TRBV4-2 14 -